The 9 T cell receptor beta chains listed next were all sequenced from one sample in a study of blood T cell repertoires in COVID-19 (dated by TCRdb to 2019 to 2021). Library prep was done by the immunoSEQ multiplex PCR assay. TCRdb provides this immuneACCESS table in a form limited to in-frame rearrangements. Some clones are lacking; in checked studies, under half of them reflect an unresolved V gene, and why the rest are absent is not known. In all, the sample holds roughly 49,000 clones, and around 68% of those were seen once. The ten largest clones take up approximately 9% of the sample. Sequenced material: peripheral blood. These receptors were taken from a woman in her seventies with acute or convalescent COVID-19.

The CDR3 DNA reads as TGTGCCACCAGGGGGAGCGGGCGAGACACCGGGGAGCTGTTTTTT. Protein sequence: CATRGSGRDTGELFF. This chain connects TRBV24-1 to TRBJ2-2; tentatively, D is TRBD2 (6 bases). This CDR3 spans 15 amino acids. The V gene lost 7 bases and the J gene lost 3 bases, with 14 bases spanning the gap. Germline values: CDR1 KGHDR, CDR2 SFDVKD.

The gene calls are TRBV7-8 and TRBJ2-1, with TRBD1 matching 12 bases. V lost 2 bases to trimming and J lost 8 bases; unmatched junction nucleotides: 7. Germline loops: CDR1 SGHVS, CDR2 FQNEAQ. This CDR3 is built from 16 residues. Here the CDR3 DNA reads TGTGCCAGCAGCTTAAAGGGACAGGGGGCCCCTGATGAGCAGTTCTTC. Translation gives CASSLKGQGAPDEQFF.

This clone was observed once. This rearrangement joins TRBV5-8 to TRBJ2-3; TRBD1 matches at 7 bases. There are 14 residues in the CDR3. Germline V lookup: CDR1 SGHTS, CDR2 YDEGEE. V lost 2 bases and J lost 4; bases outside the gene matches: 4. The CDR3 spells CASSLQGQADTQYF. The CDR3 bases are TGTGCCAGCAGCTTACAGGGGCAGGCAGATACGCAGTATTTT.

V usage is TRBV5-1 and J usage is TRBJ2-5, with D tentatively TRBD2 (5 bases). The CDR3 length is 16 residues. Trimming removed 2 bases at V and 1 base at J, with 15 bases between. CDR1 and CDR2 (germline): SGHRS, YFSETQ. The CDR3 here is CASSLTGWAAQETQYF. CDR3 in DNA: TGCGCCAGCAGCTTAACGGGGTGGGCAGCCCAAGAGACCCAGTACTTC.

The chain has TRBV2 and TRBJ2-2; 15 bases line up with TRBD2. V was pared by 6 bases and J by 2 bases, with 7 bases of the junction left unmatched. The length of the CDR3 is 18 residues. Looked up from germline, CDR1 is SNHLY and CDR2 is FYNNEI. The CDR3 region is CASRKGLAGGGNTGELFF. DNA of the CDR3: TGTGCCAGCAGAAAGGGACTAGCGGGAGGTGGTAACACCGGGGAGCTGTTTTTT.

This rearrangement joins TRBV28 to TRBJ1-1; 11 bases map to TRBD1. This CDR3 spans 13 amino acids. The V gene end was trimmed by 9 bases and the J gene end by 3 bases; junction bases not matched to a gene: 3. In germline, CDR1 is MDHEN, CDR2 SYDVKM. The CDR3 DNA reads TGTGCCAGTGGGACAGGGGGGGACACTGAAGCTTTCTTT. Protein sequence: CASGTGGDTEAFF. Complete variable domain (other parts from reference TRBV28 and TRBJ1-1): DVKVTQSSRYLVKRTGEKVFLECVQDMDHENMFWYRQDPGLGLRLIYFSYDVKMKEKGDIPEGYSVSREKKERFSLILESASTNQTSMYLCASGTGGDTEAFFGQGTRLTVV.

This clone has only a few counts. This chain uses TRBV20-1 with TRBJ2-7; TRBD1 is a possible D gene (6 bases). The CDR3 has 14 amino acids. Germline CDR1 and CDR2: DFQATT and SNEGSKA (reference sequence). Trimming stripped 3 bases from V and 7 bases from J, with 19 bases between. CDR3 bases: TGCAGTGCTAGTCAAACAGGGCGCCGGATGGAGCAGTACTTC. Translated, it gives CSASQTGRRMEQYF.

The chain uses TRBV19 and TRBJ2-5; 12 positions agree with TRBD2. Germline V gene data show CDR1 as LNHDA and CDR2 as SQIVND (reference sequence). The CDR3 totals 14 residues. With V trimmed by 6 bases and J by 5 bases, 4 bases remained unmatched. This chain's CDR3 is CASRTSGSTETQYF. The DNA of the CDR3 is TGTGCCAGTAGGACTAGCGGGAGCACGGAGACCCAGTACTTC.

This clone was detected only once. J is TRBJ2-2 and V is TRBV4-2; 9 bases align to TRBD1. The length of the CDR3 is 16 residues. From germline, CDR1 is LGHNA and CDR2 YNFKEQ. The ends lost 4 bases at V and 6 bases at J; junction bases unmatched: 9. CDR3 nucleotide sequence: TGTGCCAGCAGCCCCCAGACAGGGGGAATGGCCGGGGAGCTGTTTTTT. Residues: CASSPQTGGMAGELFF.